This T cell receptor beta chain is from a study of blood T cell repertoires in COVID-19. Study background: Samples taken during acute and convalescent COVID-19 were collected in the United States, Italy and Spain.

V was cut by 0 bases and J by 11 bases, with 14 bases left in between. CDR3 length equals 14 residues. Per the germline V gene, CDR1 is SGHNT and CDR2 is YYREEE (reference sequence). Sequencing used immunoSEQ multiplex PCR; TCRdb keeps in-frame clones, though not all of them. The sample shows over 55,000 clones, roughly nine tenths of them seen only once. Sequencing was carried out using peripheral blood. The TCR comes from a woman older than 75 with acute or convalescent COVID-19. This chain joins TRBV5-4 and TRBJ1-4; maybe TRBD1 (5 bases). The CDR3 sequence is CASSLAGGEGKLFF. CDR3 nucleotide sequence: TGTGCCAGCAGCTTGGCGGGGGGGGAAGGGAAACTGTTTTTT. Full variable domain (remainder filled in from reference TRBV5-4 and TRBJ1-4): ETGVTQSPTHLIKTRGQQVTLRCSSQSGHNTVSWYQQALGQGPQFIFQYYREEENGRGNFPPRFSGLQFPNYSSELNVNALELDDSALYLCASSLAGGEGKLFFGSGTQLSVL.